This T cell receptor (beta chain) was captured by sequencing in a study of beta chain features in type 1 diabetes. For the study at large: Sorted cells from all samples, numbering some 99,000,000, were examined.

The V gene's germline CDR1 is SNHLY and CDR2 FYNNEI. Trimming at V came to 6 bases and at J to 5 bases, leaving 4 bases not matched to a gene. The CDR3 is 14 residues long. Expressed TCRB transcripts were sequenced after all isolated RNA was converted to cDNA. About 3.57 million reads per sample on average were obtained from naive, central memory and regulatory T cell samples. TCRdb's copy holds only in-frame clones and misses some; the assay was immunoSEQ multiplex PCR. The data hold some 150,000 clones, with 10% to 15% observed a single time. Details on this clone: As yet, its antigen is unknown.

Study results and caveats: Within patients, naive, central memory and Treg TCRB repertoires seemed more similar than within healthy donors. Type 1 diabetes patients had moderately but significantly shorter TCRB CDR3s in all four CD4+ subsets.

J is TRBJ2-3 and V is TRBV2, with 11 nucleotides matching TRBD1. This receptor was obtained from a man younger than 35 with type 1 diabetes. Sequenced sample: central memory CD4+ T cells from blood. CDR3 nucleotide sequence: TGTGCCAGCAGCTCGGGACAGGGGGAAGATACGCAGTATTTT. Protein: CASSSGQGEDTQYF.